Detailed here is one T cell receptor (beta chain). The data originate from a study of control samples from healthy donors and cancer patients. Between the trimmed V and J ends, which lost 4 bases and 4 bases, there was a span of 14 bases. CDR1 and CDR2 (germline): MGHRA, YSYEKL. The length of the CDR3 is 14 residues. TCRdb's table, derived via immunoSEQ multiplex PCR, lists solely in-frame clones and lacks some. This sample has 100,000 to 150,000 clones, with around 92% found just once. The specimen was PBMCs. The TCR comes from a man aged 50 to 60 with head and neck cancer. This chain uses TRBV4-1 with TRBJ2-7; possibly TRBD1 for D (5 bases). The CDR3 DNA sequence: TGCGCCAGCAGCCCCCATCGACAGTGGTACGAGCAGTACTTC. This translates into CASSPHRQWYEQYF.